This TCR beta chain is drawn from a study of cytomegalovirus exposure and HLA in healthy donors. This CDR3 is built from 15 residues. V gave up 7 bases and J gave up 5 bases, with 18 bases separating them. Germline CDR1 is SEHNR and CDR2 is FQNEAQ (reference sequence). The primer mix had 60 Vbeta and 13 Jbeta primers. The data were produced by immunoSEQ multiplex PCR, yet TCRdb's version contains in-frame clones alone and is incomplete. This table has about 100,000 clones, roughly 80% appearing once. The chain joins TRBV7-9 to TRBJ2-1, with D possibly being TRBD2 (5 bases). The sample taken for sequencing was PBMCs. This sequence originates from a man aged 25-40 years in good health and CMV-seropositive. The CDR3: CASIPSVGLHNEQFF. DNA of the CDR3: TGTGCCAGCATCCCTTCTGTAGGACTCCACAATGAGCAGTTCTTC. Looking up the rest from reference TRBV7-9 and TRBJ2-1 gives the full variable domain: DTGVSQNPRHKITKRGQNVTFRCDPISEHNRLYWYRQTLGQGPEFLTYFQNEAQLEKSRLLSDRFSAERPKGSFSTLEIQRTEQGDSAMYLCASIPSVGLHNEQFFGPGTRLTVL.